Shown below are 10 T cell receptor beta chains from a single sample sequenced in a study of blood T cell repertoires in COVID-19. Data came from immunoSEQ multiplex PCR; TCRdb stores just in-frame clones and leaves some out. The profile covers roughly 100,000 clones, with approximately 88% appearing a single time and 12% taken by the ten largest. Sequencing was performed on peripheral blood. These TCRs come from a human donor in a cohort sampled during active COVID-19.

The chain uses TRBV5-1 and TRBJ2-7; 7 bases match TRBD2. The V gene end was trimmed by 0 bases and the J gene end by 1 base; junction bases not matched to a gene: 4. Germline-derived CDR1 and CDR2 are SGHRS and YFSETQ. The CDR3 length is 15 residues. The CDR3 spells CASSLGAGESYEQYF. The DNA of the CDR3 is TGCGCCAGCAGCTTGGGGGCGGGGGAGTCCTACGAGCAGTACTTC.

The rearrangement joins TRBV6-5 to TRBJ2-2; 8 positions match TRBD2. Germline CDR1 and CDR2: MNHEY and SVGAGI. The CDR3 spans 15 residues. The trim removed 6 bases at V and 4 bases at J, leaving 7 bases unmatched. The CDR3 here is CASSGGAFPTGELFF. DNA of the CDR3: TGTGCCAGCAGCGGGGGGGCCTTTCCCACCGGGGAGCTGTTTTTT.

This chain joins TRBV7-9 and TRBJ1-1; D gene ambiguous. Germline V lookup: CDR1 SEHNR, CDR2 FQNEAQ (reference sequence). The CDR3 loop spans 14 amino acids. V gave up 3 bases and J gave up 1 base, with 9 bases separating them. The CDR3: CASSFGFGNTEAFF. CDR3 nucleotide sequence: TGTGCCAGCAGCTTCGGGTTTGGGAACACTGAAGCTTTCTTT.

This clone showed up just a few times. For the CDR3, the DNA is TGTGCCAGCAGCCGGGGCACTAGCGGGGGCAGCACAGATACGCAGTATTTT. This gives the protein CASSRGTSGGSTDTQYF. V and J are TRBV4-2 and TRBJ2-3; 11 bases match TRBD2. CDR3 length equals 17 residues. After removal of 4 bases from V and 0 bases from J, the junction contained 6 bases not matched to a gene. CDR1 and CDR2 from the germline V gene are LGHNA and YNFKEQ.

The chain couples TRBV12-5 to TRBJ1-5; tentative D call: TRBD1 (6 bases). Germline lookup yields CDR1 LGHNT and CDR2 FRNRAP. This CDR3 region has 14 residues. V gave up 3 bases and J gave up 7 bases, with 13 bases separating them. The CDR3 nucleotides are TGTGCTAGTGGTTTTACAGGGCAAGGGCAGCCCCAGCATTTT. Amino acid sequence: CASGFTGQGQPQHF.

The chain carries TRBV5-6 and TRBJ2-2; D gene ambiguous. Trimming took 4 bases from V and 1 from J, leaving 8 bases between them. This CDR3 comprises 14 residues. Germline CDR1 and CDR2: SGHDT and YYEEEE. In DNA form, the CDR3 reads TGTGCCAGCAGCCTCACAAGGAACACCGGGGAGCTGTTTTTT. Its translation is CASSLTRNTGELFF.

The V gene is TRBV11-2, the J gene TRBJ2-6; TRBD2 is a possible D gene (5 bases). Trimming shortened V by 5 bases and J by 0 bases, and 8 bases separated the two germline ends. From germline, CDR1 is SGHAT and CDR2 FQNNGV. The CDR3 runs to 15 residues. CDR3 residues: CASSRRSSGANVLTF. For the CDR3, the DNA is TGTGCCAGCAGCCGGAGGTCCTCTGGGGCCAACGTCCTGACTTTC.

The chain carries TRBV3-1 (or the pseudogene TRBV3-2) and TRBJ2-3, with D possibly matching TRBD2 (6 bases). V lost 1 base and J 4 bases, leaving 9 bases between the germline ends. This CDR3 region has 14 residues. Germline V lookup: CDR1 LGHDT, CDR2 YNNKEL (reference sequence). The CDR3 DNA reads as TGTGCCAGCAGCCAAGGACGGGGGTCAGATACGCAGTATTTT. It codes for CASSQGRGSDTQYF.

CDR3 amino acids: CASSQGPGIVLVSNQPQHF. CDR3 coding DNA: TGCGCCAGCAGCCAAGGACCAGGTATTGTTTTAGTAAGCAATCAGCCCCAGCATTTT. The rearrangement joins TRBV4-1 to TRBJ1-5; D gene ambiguous. The CDR3 covers 19 residues. Trimming took 1 base from V and 1 from J, leaving 20 bases between them. The germline gives CDR1 MGHRA, CDR2 YSYEKL.

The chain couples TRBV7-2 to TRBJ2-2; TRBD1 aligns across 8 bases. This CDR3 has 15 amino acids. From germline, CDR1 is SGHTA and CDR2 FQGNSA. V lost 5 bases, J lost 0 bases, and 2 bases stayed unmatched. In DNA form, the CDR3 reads TGTGCCAGCAGCCGGACAGGGTCGAACACCGGGGAGCTGTTTTTT. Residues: CASSRTGSNTGELFF.